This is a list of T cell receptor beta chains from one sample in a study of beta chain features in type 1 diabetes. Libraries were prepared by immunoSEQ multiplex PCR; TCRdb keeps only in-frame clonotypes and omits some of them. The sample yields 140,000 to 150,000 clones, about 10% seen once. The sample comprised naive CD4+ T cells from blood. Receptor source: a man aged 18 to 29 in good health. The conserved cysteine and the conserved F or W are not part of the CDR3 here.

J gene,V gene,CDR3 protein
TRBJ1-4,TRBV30,AWSVNRNEKLF
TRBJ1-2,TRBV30,AWRGTVYGYT
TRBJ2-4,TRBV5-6,ASSLVGEDIQY
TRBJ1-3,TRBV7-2,ASSLSGAGNTIY
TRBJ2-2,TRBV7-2,ASSFSGGTGELF
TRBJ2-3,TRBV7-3,ASSLRPGGSFTDTQY
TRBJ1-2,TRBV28,ASSAEQGISYGYT
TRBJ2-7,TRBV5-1,ASRRGPSPSYEQY
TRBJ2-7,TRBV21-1,ASRLNRGHEQY
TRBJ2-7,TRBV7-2,ASSLTGGGSSYEQY
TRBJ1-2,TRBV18,ASSPPPTVYGYT
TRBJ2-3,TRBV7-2,ASSLARFTGGAGTDTQY
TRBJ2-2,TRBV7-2,ASIRQANTGELF
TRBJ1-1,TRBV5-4,ASSWSTTGGKTEAF
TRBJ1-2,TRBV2,ASSESGVKGYT
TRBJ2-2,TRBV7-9,ASSLSRLAGELF
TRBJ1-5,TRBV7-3,ASRPGQGVQPQH
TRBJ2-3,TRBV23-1,ASRGAGTGDTDTQY
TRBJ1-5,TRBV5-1,ASSLGTENQPQH
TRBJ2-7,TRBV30,AWAPGSYEQY
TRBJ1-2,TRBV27,ASSRGYGYT
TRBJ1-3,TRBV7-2,ASSQSPFSGNTIY
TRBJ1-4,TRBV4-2,ASSPWTDVKLF
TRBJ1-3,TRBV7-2,ASSPGQHSGNTIY
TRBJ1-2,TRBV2,ASSKGGQTNYGYT
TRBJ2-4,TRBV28,ASSLTGGVKNIQY
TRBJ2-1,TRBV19,ASRGGNEQF
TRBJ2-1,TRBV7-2,ASRGLAAANEQF
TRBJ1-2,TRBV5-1,ASSLALYAEDGYT
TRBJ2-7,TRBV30,AWSSRGLGAYEQY
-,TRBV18,ASSLSLVYEQY
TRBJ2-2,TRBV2,ASSDTGTGKLIGELF
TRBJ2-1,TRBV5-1,ASSLGASGTNEQF
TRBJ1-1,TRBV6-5,ASNSQGAGGTEAF
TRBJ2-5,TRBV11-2,ASSPWERAETQY
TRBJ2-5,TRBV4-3,ASSQEWGQGRGETQY
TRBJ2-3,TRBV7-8,ASSTRTGLDTQY
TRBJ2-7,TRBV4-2,ASSQEPAGVAYEQY
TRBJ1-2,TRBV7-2,ASSPRQGNYGYT
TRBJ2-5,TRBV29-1,SAQWGGLPQETQY
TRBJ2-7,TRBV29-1,SVELGVRQYEQY
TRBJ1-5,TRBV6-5,ASRNRDNQPQH
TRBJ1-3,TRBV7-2,ASSLGDRVGNTIY
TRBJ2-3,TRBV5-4,ASSRTEINTQY
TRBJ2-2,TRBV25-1,ASSDPGGRTGELF
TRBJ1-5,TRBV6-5,ASSRDRGNQPQH
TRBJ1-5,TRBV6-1,ASSEVQGPNQPQH
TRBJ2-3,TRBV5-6,ASSSRDWSSTDTQY
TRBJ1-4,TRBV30,AGLTNAQEKLF
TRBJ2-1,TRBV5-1,ASSLIQGDNEQF
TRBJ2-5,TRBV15,ATSRDASGGARETQY
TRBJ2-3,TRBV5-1,ASKAGYPSTDTQY
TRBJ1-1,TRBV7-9,ASSRPQGEAF
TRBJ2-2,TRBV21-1,ASSGWANWMNTGELF
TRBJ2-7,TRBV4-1,ASSQGQGPFYEQY